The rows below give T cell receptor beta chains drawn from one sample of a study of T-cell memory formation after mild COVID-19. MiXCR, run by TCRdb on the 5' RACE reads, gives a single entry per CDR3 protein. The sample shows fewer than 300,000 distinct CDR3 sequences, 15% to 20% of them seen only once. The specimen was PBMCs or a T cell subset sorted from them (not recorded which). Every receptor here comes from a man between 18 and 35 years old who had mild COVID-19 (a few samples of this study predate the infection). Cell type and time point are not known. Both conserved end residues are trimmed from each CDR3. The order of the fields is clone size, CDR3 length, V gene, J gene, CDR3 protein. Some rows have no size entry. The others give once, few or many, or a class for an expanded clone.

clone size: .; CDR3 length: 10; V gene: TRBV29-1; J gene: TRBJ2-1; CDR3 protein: SVELLRPEQF
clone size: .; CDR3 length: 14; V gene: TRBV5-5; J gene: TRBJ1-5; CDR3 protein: ASSFNPGQSNQPQH
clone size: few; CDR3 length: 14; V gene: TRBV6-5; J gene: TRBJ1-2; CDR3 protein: ASSYIRDRGTHGYT
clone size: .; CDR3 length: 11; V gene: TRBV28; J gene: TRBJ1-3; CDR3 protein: ASRSGQGDTRY
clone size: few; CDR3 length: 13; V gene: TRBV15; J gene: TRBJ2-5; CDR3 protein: ATSRGTRLVETQY
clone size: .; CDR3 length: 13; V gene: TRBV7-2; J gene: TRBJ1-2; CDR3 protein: ASSEQGTINYGYT
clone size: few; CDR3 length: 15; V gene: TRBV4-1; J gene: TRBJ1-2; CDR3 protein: ASSRAPGQSTNYGYT
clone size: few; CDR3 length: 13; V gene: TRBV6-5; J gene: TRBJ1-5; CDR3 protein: ASSRGRYSNQPQH
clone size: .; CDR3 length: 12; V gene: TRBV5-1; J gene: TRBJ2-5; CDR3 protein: ASSFLRGEETQY
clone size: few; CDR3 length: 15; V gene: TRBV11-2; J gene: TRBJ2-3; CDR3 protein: ASSPGPTSRATDTQY
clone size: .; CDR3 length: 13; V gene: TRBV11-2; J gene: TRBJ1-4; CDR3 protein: ASSQDGRTNEKLF
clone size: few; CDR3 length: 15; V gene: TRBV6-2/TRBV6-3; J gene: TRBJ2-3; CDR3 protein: ASSYRAGAGVADTQY
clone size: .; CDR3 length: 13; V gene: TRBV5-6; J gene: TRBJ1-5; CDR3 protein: ASSLRAWANQPQH
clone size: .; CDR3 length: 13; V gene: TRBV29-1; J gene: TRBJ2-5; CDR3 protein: SVESSGGPEETQY
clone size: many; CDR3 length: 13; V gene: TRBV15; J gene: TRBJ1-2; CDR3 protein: ATSRDYFPGEGYT
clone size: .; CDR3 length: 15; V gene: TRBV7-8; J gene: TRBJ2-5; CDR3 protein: ASSLARNLLYRETQY
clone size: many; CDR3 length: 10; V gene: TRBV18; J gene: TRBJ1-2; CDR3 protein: ASSPDSYGYT
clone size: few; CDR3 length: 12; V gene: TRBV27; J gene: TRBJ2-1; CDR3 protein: ASSIHGRSNEQF
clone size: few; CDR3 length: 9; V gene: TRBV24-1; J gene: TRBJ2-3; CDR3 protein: ATSVTDTQY
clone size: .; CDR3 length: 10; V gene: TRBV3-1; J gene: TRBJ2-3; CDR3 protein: ASSSVTDTQY
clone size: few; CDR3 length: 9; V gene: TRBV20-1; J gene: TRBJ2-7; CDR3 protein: SASGAYEQY
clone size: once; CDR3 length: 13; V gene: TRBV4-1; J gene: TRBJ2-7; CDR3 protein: ASSHEDRGPYEQY
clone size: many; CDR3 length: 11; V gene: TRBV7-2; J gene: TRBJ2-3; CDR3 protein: ASSFGGTDTQY
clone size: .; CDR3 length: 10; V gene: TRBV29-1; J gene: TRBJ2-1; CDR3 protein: SVEVELSEQF
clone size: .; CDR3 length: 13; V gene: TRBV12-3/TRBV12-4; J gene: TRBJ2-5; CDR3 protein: ASSSLQGAGETQY
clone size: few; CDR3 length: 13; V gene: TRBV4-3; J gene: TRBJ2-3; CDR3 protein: ASSQGYSSTDTQY
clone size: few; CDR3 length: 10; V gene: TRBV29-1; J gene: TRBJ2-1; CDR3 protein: SVEETDNEQF
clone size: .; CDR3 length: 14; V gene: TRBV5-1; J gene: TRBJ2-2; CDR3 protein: ASSPGIQTLAGELF
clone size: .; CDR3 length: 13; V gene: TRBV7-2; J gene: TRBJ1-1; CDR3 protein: ASSLQRGLSTEAF
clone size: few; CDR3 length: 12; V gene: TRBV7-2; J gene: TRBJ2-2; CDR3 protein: ASSFTPYTGELF
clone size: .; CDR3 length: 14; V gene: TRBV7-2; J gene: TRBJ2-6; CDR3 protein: ASSLVGSPRANVLT
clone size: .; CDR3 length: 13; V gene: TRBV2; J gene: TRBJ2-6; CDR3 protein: ASTGRRSGANVLT
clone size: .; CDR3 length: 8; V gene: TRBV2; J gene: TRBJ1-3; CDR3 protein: ASSGNTIY
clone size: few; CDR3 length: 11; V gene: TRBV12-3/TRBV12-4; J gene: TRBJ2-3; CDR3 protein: ATATGSTDTQY
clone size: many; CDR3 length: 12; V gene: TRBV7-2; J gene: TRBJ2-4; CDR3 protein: ASSRAPSGDIQY
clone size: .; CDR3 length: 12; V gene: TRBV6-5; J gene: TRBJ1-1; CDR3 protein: ASSYSVRNTEAF
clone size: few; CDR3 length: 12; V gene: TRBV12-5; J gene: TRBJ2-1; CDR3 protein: ASGLARRTDEQF
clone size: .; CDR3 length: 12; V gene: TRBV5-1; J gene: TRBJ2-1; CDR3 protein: ASSSPSSYNEQF
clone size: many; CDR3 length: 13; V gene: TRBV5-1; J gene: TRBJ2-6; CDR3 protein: ASSFAGAGANVLT
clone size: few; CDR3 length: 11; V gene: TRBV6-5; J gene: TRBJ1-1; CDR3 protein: ASSFWAGTEAF
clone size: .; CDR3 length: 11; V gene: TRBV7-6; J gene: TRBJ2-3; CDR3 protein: ASSHMEEDTQY
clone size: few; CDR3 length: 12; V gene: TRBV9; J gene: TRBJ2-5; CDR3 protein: ASNRVGTEETQY
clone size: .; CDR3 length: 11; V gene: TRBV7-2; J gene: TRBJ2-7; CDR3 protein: ASSLQGIGEQY
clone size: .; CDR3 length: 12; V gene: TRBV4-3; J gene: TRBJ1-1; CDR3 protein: ASSQVAVPIEAF
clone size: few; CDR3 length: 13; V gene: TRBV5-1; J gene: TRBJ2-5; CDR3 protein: ASSHRDPPQETQY